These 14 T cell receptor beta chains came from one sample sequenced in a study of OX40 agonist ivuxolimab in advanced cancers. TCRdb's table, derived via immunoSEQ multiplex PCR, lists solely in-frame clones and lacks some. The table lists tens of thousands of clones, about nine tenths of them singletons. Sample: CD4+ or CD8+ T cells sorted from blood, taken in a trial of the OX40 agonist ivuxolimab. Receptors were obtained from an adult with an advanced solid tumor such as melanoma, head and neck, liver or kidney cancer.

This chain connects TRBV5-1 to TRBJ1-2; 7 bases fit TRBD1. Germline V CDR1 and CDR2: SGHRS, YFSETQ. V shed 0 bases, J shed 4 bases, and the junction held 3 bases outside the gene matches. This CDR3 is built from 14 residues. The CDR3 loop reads CASSLVGQSYGYTF. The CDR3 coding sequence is TGCGCCAGCAGCTTGGTGGGACAGAGCTATGGCTACACCTTC.

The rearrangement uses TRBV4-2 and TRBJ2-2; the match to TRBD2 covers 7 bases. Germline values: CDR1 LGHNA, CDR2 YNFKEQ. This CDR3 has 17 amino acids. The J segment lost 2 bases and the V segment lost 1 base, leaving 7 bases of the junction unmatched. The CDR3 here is CASSQVGLAANTGELFF. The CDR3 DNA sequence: TGTGCCAGCAGCCAAGTAGGGCTAGCGGCTAACACCGGGGAGCTGTTTTTT.

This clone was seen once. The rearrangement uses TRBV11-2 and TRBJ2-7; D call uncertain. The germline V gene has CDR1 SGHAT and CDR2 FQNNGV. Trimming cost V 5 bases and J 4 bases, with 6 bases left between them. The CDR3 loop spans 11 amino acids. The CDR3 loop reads CASSLQYEQYF. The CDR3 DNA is TGTGCCAGCAGCCTCCAGTACGAGCAGTACTTC.

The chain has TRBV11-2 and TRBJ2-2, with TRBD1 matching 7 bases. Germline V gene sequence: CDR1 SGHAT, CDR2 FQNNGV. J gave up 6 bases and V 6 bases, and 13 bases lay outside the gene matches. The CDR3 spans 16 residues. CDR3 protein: CASRSIKTGISGELFF. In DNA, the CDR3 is TGTGCCAGCAGATCCATAAAGACAGGGATTTCCGGGGAGCTGTTTTTT.

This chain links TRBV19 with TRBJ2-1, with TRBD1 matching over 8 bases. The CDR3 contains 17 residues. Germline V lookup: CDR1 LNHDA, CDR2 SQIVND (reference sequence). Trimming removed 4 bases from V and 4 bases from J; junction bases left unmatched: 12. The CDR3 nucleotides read TGTGCCAGTAGTACCGGACAGGGATCCGGTACGTACAATGAGCAGTTCTTC. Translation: CASSTGQGSGTYNEQFF.

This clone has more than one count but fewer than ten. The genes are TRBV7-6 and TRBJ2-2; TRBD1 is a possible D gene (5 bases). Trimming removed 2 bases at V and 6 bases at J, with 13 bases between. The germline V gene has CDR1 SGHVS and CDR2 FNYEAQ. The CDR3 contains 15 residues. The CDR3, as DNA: TGTGCCAGCAGCTTATCGACAGTACAGGCCGGGGAGCTGTTTTTT. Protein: CASSLSTVQAGELFF.

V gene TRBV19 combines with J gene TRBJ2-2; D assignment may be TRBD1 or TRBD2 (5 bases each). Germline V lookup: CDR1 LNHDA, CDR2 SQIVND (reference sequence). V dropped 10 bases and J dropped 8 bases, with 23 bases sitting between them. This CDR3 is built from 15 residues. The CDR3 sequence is CATNPMAGSSGELFF. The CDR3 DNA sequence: TGTGCCACCAATCCCATGGCAGGGAGTAGTGGGGAGCTGTTTTTT.

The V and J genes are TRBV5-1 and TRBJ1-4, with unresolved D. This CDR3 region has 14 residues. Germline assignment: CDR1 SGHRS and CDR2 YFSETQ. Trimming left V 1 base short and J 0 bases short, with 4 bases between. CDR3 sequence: CASSLSATNEKLFF. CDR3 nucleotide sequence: TGCGCCAGCAGCTTGTCTGCAACTAATGAAAAACTGTTTTTT.

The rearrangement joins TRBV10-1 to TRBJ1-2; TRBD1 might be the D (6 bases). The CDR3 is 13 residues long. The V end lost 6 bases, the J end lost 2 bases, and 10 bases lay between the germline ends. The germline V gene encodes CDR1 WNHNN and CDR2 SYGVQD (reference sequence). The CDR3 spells CASSDTGNYGYTF. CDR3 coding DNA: TGCGCCAGCAGCGATACAGGGAACTATGGCTACACCTTC.

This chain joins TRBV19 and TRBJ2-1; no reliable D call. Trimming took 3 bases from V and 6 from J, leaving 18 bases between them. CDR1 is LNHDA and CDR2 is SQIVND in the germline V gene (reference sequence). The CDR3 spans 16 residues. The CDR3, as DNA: TGTGCCAGTAGTATCCCGTTGTCACGGTCGCCCAATGAGCAGTTCTTC. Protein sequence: CASSIPLSRSPNEQFF. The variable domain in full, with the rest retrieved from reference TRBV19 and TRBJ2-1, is DGGITQSPKYLFRKEGQNVTLSCEQNLNHDAMYWYRQDPGQGLRLIYYSQIVNDFQKGDIAEGYSVSREKKESFPLTVTSAQKNPTAFYLCASSIPLSRSPNEQFFGPGTRLTVL.

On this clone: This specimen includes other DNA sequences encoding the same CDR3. The CDR3 DNA reads as TGTGCCAGCAGCCAGACTAGCGGGTACAATGAGCAGTTCTTC. Its translation is CASSQTSGYNEQFF. V is TRBV5-4 and J is TRBJ2-1; 10 bases agree with TRBD2. V trimming: 4 bases; J trimming: 4 bases; junction bases outside the gene matches: 2. From germline, CDR1 is SGHNT and CDR2 YYREEE (reference sequence). The CDR3 runs 14 residues.

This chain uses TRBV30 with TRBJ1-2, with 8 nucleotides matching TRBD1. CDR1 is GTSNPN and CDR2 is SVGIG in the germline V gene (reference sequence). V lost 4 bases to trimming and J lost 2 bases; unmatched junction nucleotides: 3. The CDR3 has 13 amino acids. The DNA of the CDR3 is TGTGCCTGGAAGACAGGGGTAAACTATGGCTACACCTTC. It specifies CAWKTGVNYGYTF.

The CDR3 bases are TGTGCCAGCAGTTTACAGGGGATCTATGGCTACACCTTC. It specifies CASSLQGIYGYTF. The V and J genes are TRBV27 and TRBJ1-2; D possibly corresponds to TRBD1 (6 bases). Trimming shortened V by 2 bases and J by 4 bases, and 8 bases separated the two germline ends. The CDR3 has 13 amino acids. Germline V gives CDR1 MNHEY, CDR2 SMNVEV (reference sequence).

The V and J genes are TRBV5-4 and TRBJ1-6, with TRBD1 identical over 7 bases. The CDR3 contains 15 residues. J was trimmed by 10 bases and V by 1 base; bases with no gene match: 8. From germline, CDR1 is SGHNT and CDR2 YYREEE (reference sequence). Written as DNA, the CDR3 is TGTGCCAGCAGCTTGCGGGACAGAGAAACCTCACCCCTCCACTTT. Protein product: CASSLRDRETSPLHF.